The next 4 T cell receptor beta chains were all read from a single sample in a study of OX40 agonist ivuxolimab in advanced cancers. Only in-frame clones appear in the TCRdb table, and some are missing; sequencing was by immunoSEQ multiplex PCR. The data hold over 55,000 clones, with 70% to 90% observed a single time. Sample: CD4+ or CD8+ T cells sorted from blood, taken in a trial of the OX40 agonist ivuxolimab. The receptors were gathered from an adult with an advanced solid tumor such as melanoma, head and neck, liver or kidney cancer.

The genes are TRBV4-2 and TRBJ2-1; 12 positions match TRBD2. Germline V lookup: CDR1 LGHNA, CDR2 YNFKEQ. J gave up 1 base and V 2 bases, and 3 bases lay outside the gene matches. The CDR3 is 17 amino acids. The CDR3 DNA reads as TGTGCCAGCAGCCAACGACTAGCGGGAGCGTCCTACAATGAGCAGTTCTTC. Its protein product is CASSQRLAGASYNEQFF.

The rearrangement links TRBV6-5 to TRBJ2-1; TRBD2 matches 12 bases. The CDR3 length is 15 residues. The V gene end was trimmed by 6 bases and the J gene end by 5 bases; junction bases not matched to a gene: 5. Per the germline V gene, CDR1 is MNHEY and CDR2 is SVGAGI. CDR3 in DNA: TGTGCCAGCAGCAAGTGGACTAGCGGGAACAATGAGCAGTTCTTC. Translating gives CASSKWTSGNNEQFF.

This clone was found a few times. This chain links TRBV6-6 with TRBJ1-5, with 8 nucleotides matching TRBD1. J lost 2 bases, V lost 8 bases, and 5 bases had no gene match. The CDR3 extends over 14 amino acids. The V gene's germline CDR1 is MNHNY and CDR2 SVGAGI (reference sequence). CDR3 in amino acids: CASSPTGGNQPQHF. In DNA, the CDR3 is TGTGCCAGCTCGCCGACAGGGGGCAATCAGCCCCAGCATTTT.

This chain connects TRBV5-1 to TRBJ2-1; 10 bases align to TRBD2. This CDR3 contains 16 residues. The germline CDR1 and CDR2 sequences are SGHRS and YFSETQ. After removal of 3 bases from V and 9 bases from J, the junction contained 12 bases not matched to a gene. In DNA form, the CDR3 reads TGCGCCAGCAGCTACCCTAGCGGGAGCTTGGTCGGTGAGCAGTTCTTC. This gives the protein CASSYPSGSLVGEQFF.